Below, 8 T cell receptor beta chains from the same sample are listed, as sequenced in a study of blood T cell repertoires in COVID-19. Some clones are missing from TCRdb's copy, which holds only in-frame ones; the method was immunoSEQ multiplex PCR. The data contain 350,000 to 400,000 clones, roughly 92% of them singletons. Sequenced material: PBMCs or T cells enriched from blood (not recorded which). The receptors were sampled from a woman between 35 and 50 years old who had been exposed to COVID-19.

This clone came up once. CDR3 sequence: CASSLVVDQPQHF. The CDR3 bases are TGTGCCAGCAGCTTAGTCGTTGATCAGCCCCAGCATTTT. This chain links TRBV7-2 with TRBJ1-5; D unclear. Trimming took off 1 base at V and 5 bases at J, with 6 bases between the two ends. CDR1 and CDR2 from the germline V gene are SGHTA and FQGNSA. The CDR3 extends over 13 amino acids.

The chain carries TRBV11-3 and TRBJ1-3; D gene ambiguous. V was pared by 5 bases and J by 10 bases, with 15 bases between. The CDR3 covers 13 residues. Germline V gene data show CDR1 as SGHNT and CDR2 as YENEEA. The CDR3 nucleotides are TGTGCCAGCAGCCTTGAGCCCTTGAGAACCATATATTTT. Protein product: CASSLEPLRTIYF.

This chain links TRBV10-2 with TRBJ1-5, with no clear D. In germline, CDR1 is WSHSY, CDR2 SAAADI. Trimming removed 0 bases at V and 5 bases at J, with 17 bases between. The CDR3 extends over 17 amino acids. The CDR3: CASSESIGSRRDQPQHF. CDR3 DNA: TGCGCCAGCAGTGAGTCGATAGGTTCAAGGAGGGATCAGCCCCAGCATTTT.

V and J are TRBV5-1 and TRBJ2-3; D not resolved. The CDR3 covers 12 residues. Trimming removed 4 bases from V and 0 bases from J, with 3 bases in between. In germline, CDR1 is SGHRS, CDR2 YFSETQ. In nucleotides, the CDR3 is TGCGCCAGCAGCATAAGCACAGATACGCAGTATTTT. As protein: CASSISTDTQYF.

The genes are TRBV10-3 and TRBJ1-1; D possibly corresponds to TRBD1 (5 bases). Germline V gives CDR1 ENHRY, CDR2 SYGVKD. The ends were cut back, 6 bases at V and 0 bases at J, with 11 bases in the middle. The CDR3 is 14 amino acids. The CDR3 coding sequence is TGTGCCATCAGCAGGGACTACATGAACACTGAAGCTTTCTTT. This codes for CAISRDYMNTEAFF.

The chain couples TRBV5-1 to TRBJ2-3, with D uncertain. V dropped 5 bases and J dropped 9 bases, with 19 bases sitting between them. CDR1 is SGHRS and CDR2 is YFSETQ in the germline V gene. CDR3 length equals 14 residues. CDR3 loop: CASSSAESAGTQYF. The CDR3 bases are TGCGCCAGCAGTTCGGCCGAGAGTGCAGGAACGCAGTATTTT.

The chain links TRBV24-1 to TRBJ2-1, with TRBD2 matching 13 bases. V lost 1 base and J lost 6; bases outside the gene matches: 8. The CDR3 contains 18 residues. CDR1 and CDR2 from the germline V gene are KGHDR and SFDVKD. The CDR3 DNA follows: TGTGCCACCAGTGATTTTCGGACTAGCGGGAGAATCATCAATGAGCAGTTCTTC. The encoded protein is CATSDFRTSGRIINEQFF.

The J gene is TRBJ1-1, the V gene TRBV14; TRBD1 aligns across 7 bases. This CDR3 has 16 amino acids. The germline CDR1 and CDR2 sequences are SGHDN and FVKESK. The trim removed 0 bases at V and 5 bases at J, leaving 9 bases unmatched. For the CDR3, the DNA is TGTGCCAGCAGCCAAGATCTATCGGGACAGCTTACTGAAGCTTTCTTT. Encoded protein: CASSQDLSGQLTEAFF.